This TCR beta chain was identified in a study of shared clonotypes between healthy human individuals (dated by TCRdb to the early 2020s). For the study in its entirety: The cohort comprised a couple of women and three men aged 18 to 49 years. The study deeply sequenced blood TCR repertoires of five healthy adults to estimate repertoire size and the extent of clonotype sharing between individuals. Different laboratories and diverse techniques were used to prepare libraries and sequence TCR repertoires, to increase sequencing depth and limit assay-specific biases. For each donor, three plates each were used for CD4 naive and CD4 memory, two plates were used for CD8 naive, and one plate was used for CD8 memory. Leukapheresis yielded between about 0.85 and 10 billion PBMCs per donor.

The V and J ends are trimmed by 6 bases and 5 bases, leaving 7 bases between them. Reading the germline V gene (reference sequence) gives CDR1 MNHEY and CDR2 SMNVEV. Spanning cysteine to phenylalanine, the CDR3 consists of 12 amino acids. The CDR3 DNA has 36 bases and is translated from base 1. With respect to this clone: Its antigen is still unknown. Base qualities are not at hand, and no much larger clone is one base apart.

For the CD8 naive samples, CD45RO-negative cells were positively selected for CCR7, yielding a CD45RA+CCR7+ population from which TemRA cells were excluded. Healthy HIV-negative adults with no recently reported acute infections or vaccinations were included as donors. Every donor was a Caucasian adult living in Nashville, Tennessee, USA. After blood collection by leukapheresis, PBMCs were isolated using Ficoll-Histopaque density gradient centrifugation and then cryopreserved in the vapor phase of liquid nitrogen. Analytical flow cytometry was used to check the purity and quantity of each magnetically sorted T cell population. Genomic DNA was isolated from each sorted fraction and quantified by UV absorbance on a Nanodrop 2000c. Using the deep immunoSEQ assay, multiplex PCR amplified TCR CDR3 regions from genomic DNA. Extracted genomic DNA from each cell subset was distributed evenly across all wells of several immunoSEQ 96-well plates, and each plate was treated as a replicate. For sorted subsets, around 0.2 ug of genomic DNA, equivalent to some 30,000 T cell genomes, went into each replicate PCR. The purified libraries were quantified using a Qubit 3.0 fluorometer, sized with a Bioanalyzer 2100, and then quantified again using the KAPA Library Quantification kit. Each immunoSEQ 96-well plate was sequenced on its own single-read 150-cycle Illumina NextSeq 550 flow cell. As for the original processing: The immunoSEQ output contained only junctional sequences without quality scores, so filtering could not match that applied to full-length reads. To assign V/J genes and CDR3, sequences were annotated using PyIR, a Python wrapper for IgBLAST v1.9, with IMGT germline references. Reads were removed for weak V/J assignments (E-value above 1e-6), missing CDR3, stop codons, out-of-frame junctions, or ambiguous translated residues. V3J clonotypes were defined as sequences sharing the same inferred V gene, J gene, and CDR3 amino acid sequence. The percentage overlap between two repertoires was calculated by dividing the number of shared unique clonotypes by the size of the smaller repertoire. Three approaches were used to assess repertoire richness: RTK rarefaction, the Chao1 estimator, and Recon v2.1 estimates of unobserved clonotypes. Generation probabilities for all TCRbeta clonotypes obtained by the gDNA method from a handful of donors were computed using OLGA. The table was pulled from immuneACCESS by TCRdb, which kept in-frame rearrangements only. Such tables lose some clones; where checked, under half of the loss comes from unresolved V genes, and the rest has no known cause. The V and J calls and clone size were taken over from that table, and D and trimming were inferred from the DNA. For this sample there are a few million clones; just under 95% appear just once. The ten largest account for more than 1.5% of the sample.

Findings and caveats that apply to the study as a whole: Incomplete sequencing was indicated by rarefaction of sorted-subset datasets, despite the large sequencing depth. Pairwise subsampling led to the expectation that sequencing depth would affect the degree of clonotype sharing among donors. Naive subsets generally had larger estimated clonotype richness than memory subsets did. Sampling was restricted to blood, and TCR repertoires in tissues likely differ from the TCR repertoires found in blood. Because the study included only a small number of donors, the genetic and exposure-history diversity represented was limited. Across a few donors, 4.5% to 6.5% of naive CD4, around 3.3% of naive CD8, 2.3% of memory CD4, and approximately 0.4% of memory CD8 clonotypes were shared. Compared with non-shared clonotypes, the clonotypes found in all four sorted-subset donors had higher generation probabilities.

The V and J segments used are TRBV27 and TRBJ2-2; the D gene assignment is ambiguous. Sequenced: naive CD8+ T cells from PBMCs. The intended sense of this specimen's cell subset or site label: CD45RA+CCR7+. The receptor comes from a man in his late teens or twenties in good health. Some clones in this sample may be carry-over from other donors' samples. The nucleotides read TGTGCCAGCAGCGGGCCGACCGGGGAGCTGTTTTTT. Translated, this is CASSGPTGELFF.